This T cell receptor (beta chain) was sequenced during a study of cytomegalovirus exposure and HLA in healthy donors (dated by TCRdb to about 2017). In terms of the full investigation: According to an earlier analysis of 550 to 700 of the donors, about 179 million T cells yielded 120 million or so unique TCR beta sequences and about 300 Gb of sequence data. The number of donors typed differed by locus, with 629-630 for A, B, C, DRB1 and DQB1, roughly 520 for DQA1, 600 to 610 for DPA1, and 450 to 480 for DPB1. The study combined high-throughput TCR immunosequencing, statistical association of individual TCRs with disease status, and machine learning to predict cytomegalovirus infection status. An earlier analysis of 587 of the donors applied high-throughput TCR beta sequencing to assess whether each TCR beta V gene segment acted as functional or pseudogenic. Along with the approximately 700-subject first cohort, a separate validation cohort of approximately 110 different subjects was used. In a later genetic analysis, genome-wide SNP genotypes for about three fifths of the roughly 670 donors were used, and that subset was treated as a discovery cohort. Of the roughly 400 genotyped donors, 81% fell in the genetic ancestry cluster associated with self-reported Caucasian donors. Donor age, sex, ethnicity and CMV serostatus were compiled alongside the repertoire data. All discovery cohort repertoires had been generated on a single sequencing platform. On average, 235,054 unique TCR beta nucleotide sequences were sequenced per donor among 398 genotyped donors of the cohort, with around 19% of those sequences being non-productive. The later analysis used no new phenotypic data to find candidate immune exposures, relying instead on TCR beta sequences and their occurrence across donors. Roughly 300 gigabases of sequencing data and 70 million to 100 million unique TCR sequences made up an early release that covered 640 HLA-typed donors. A later analysis re-analyzed previously published TCR beta repertoires from 500 to 700 donors and added high-resolution HLA genotyping to study TCR occurrence patterns. Using immunosequencing, the study profiled T cell repertoires from fewer than 700 subjects and related those repertoires to cytomegalovirus serostatus. HLA typing included class I and class II loci at four-digit resolution. The study was designed to test whether signatures of past pathogen exposure could be identified by cataloging public T cell receptors. Because of strong linkage in the cohort, roughly five DR-DQ haplotypes were treated as single units for association and clustering.

Study-wide findings and limitations: CMV serostatus was the only immune exposure information available for the cohort. A later analysis found that HLA-associated TCR beta chains were more clonally expanded and had lower generation probabilities than equally common non-associated chains. A group of highly shared sequence variants was considered likely to be a technical artifact of the sequencing pipeline. The cohort was sequenced for TCR beta chains only, and without alpha or paired-chain data the features that could be detected were limited. The study gave a list of 150 to 200 TCR beta chains associated with cytomegalovirus. V-gene and J-gene trimming of TCR beta chains was associated with a missense DCLRE1C variant in a later genetic analysis, and the association was replicated in an independent cohort. Approximately 16 rarely observed V segments, including chromosome 9 orphons, were excluded from the earlier analysis of several hundred of the donors because counts were too low. According to a later genetic analysis, donors in an Asian-associated ancestry cluster had fewer N-insertions in productive TCRs than the roughly 670-donor mean. When HLA alleles, especially DR and DQ, strongly co-occurred, TCR associations were difficult to assign to individual alleles. In a later analysis, several top co-occurrence clusters were reported to appear linked to parvovirus B19, influenza, CMV and Epstein-Barr virus. Because HLA typing was unavailable for some donors at each locus, only the typed subset was used in association tests. A few of the identified cytomegalovirus-associated TCR beta chains were confirmed in vitro to be specific for cytomegalovirus antigens. Linkage disequilibrium might explain the correlated functional status among segregating V segments, but an unknown experimental factor could not be ruled out. Sequencing depth was assumed to be roughly uniform across donors in the presence/absence analyses, though that assumption may not hold. In a later analysis, TCR association rates were found to vary across HLA loci, with the most associated TCRs seen for DRB1 alleles and the fewest for HLA-C alleles. In a later analysis, 16,951 TCR beta sequences were associated with specific HLA alleles at a false discovery rate of 0.05. In an earlier analysis of some 500 of the donors, most TCR beta V segments appeared in productive rearrangements about 90% or about 30% of the time, broadly matching IMGT annotations. Some IMGT-functional V segments, including TRBV6-2 and TRBV6-3, could not be distinguished by the 87-base-pair reads and were therefore excluded. Cytomegalovirus status was reported to be diagnosed by the classifier with high specificity and sensitivity in both the original and validation cohorts. A further reported finding was that TCR beta sequences accurately predicted the HLA-A and HLA-B alleles for most subjects in the first cohort. While some public TCRs were present in many individuals, most TCR sequences turned up only very rarely across donors. The authors suggested that the approach could potentially be generalized to other disease states and immunological phenotypes. A later analysis found that most CMV-associated TCR beta chains appeared HLA-restricted, with HLA associations seemingly driven largely by CMV exposure.

This clone was observed once. The specificity of this receptor is unknown. Base quality data are lacking; no much larger clone is found one base away. Other DNA variants within this sample encode the same CDR3. The library relied on the immunoSEQ multiplex PCR assay. A mixture of 60 forward primers for TCR Vbeta segments and 13 reverse primers for TCR Jbeta segments was used in the multiplex PCR. The CDR3 region of rearranged TCR beta genes was amplified from genomic DNA with a multiplex PCR assay. On the Illumina HiSeq System, the amplified TCR beta libraries were sequenced as 87-base-pair reads. Under the source paper's analysis protocol: A later analysis counted 75 million to 100 million unique TCR beta chains across the 600 to 850 repertoires, and around 12 million of these chains were shared by at least two donors. Raw reads were error-corrected and collapsed into unique sequences with a nearest-neighbor algorithm that merged closely related sequences to remove PCR and sequencing errors. To assign V, D and J gene segments, CDR3 sequences were aligned to IMGT reference sequences. For a sequence to be retained, a match of at least six nucleotides to both a V gene segment and a J gene segment was required. Rearrangements were classified as productive when the CDR3 lacked stop codons and remained in frame with V and J, and all other rearrangements were classified as non-productive. Following IMGT convention, CDR3 was defined as the stretch from the second conserved V-encoded cysteine to the conserved J-encoded phenylalanine. Sequences without an unambiguous match to a single V gene segment were excluded from the earlier analysis of almost 600 of the donors. In an earlier analysis of about 590 of the donors, a V segment was called functional when productive rearrangements were above 56.7%, and segregating when the standard deviation between donors exceeded 5%. A statistical classification framework was built to diagnose cytomegalovirus status from the catalog of TCR beta chain sequences. V and J gene assignment, in a later analysis, came from comparing TCR nucleotide sequences with IMGT/GENE-DB human TR gene sequences. The TCRdist pipeline was used in a later analysis to assign CDR3 sequences and most-parsimonious VDJ recombination scenarios. In a later analysis, each TCR beta chain was defined by its CDR3 amino acid sequence together with its V-gene family, and reads without a unique V-gene family were excluded. In a later analysis, approximately 590 highly shared, low-generation-probability nucleotide sequences were removed to address suspected cross-contamination and a sequencing artifact. For each public chain, a later analysis derived a clonal expansion index from normalized ranks of inferred template counts within each repertoire. In a later analysis, generation probabilities were computed with a VDJ recombination model fitted to out-of-frame rearrangements, and the resulting probabilities were checked against IGoR. In a later analysis, TCR-TCR, TCR-HLA and TCR-CMV co-occurrence was scored with hypergeometric tests, and a repertoire-size bias correction was applied to TCR pairs. To estimate false discovery rates, a later analysis permuted the HLA or CMV assignments 20 times. In a later analysis, co-occurring TCRs were grouped using DBSCAN, with TCRdist sequence similarity added in when clustering inside HLA-allele-positive subsets. For co-occurrence clustering, repertoires with fewer than 30,000 or more than 120,000 public chains were excluded, along with five repertoires with anomalous nucleotide sharing. TCRdb provides this immuneACCESS table in a form limited to in-frame rearrangements. Some clones are lacking; in checked studies, under half of them reflect an unresolved V gene, and why the rest are absent is not known. D and trimming were read from the DNA, whereas the V and J calls and clone size are those reported in that table. This sample has 180,000 or so clones in its table, and around 75% of those were observed once. Clones ranked in the top ten supply about 8% of the sample.

The cohort comprised more than 550 healthy bone marrow donors. At the time of sampling, all cohort members were nominally healthy, though unrecorded immune exposures were likely present. The donor was CMV seropositive and belonged to the group of over 250 seropositive cohort members. A peripheral blood sample was provided by each donor, and peripheral blood mononuclear cells were used for TCR beta sequencing. Genomic DNA extraction from the blood cell samples was performed with the Qiagen DNeasy Blood Extraction Kit. Germline trimming: 5 bases from V, 10 bases from J; junction bases outside gene matches: 15. There are 16 amino acids in the CDR3, from cysteine to phenylalanine inclusive. The kept DNA is CDR3 alone, 48 bases in frame from the first base. The germline V gene provides CDR1 SGHTA and CDR2 FQGNSA.

Sequenced input: PBMCs. Rearrangement joined TRBV7-2 to TRBJ2-1, and TRBD2 matches 9 of the central bases. The TCR originated in a woman aged 40 to 55 in good health and CMV-seropositive. The nucleotide sequence is given as TGTGCCAGCAGCCCAGCCGGGACGAGCGGGAGGAGGGAGCAGTTCTTC. This translates into CASSPAGTSGRREQFF.